This entry features one TCR beta chain sequence. Its antigen is currently unknown. The sample originates from a study of cytomegalovirus exposure and HLA in healthy donors. Method: immunoSEQ multiplex PCR; TCRdb's copy keeps in-frame clones and lacks some. The sample contains approximately 270,000 clones, nearly 90% of which appear only once. Study results and caveats: The TCR clusters that emerged in the first cohort tended, a later analysis found, to co-occur in the 120 or so validation repertoires. For most TCR sequences rarity was the rule, although some public TCRs occurred in many donors. There were a few CMV-associated chains whose specificity for CMV antigens was confirmed in vitro. Associated with cytomegalovirus, according to the listing, were around 160 TCR beta chains.

This TCR was recovered from a woman between 18 and 29 years old in good health and CMV-seronegative. What was sequenced was PBMCs.

The CDR3 bases are TGCGCCAGCAGCCAAGATTCGGGGGGGGCAGATACGCAGTATTTT. Its protein is CASSQDSGGADTQYF. The rearrangement links TRBV4-3 to TRBJ2-3, with 8 bases identical to TRBD2. Germline V gene sequence: CDR1 LGHNA, CDR2 YSLEER. CDR3 length equals 15 residues. V was pared by 0 bases and J by 4 bases, with 3 bases of the junction left unmatched.